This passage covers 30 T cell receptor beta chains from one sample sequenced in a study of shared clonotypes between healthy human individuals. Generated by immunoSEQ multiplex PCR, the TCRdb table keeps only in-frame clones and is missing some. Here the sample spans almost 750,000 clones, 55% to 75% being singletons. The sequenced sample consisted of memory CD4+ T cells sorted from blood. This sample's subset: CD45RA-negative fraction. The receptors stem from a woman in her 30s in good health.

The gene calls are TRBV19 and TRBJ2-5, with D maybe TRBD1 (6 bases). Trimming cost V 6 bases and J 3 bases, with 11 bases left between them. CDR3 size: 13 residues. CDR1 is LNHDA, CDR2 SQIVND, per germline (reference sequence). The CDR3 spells CASRRTDKETQYF. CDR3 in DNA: TGTGCCAGTAGGAGGACAGACAAAGAGACCCAGTACTTC.

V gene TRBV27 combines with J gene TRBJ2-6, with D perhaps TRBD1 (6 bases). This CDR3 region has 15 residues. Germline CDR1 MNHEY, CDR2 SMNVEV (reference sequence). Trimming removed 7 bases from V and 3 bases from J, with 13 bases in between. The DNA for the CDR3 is TGTGCCAGCATGTACAGGGTTAATGGGGCCAACGTCCTGACTTTC. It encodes CASMYRVNGANVLTF.

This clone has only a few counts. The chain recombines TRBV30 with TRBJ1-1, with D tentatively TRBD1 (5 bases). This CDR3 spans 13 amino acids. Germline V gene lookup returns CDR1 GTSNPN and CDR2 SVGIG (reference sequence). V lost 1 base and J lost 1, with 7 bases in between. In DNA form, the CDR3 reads TGTGCCTGGAGTGGGGGGACGAACACTGAAGCTTTCTTT. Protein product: CAWSGGTNTEAFF. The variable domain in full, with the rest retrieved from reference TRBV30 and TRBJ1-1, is SQTIHQWPATLVQPVGSPLSLECTVEGTSNPNLYWYRQAAGRGLQLLFYSVGIGQISSEVPQNLSASRPQDRQFILSSKKLLLSDSGFYLCAWSGGTNTEAFFGQGTRLTVV.

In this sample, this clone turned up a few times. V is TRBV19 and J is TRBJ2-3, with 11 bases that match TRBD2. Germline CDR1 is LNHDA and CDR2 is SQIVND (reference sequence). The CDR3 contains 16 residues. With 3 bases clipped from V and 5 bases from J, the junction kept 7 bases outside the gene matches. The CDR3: CASSILRTSGRDTQYF. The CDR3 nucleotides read TGTGCCAGTAGTATTCTCCGAACTAGCGGGAGAGATACGCAGTATTTT.

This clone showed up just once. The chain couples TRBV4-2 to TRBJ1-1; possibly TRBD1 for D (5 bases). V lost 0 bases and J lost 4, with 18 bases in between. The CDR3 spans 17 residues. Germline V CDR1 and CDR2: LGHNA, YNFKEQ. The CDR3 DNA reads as TGTGCCAGCAGCCAAGATCGCCCGAGTGGCAGGGCCACTGAAGCTTTCTTT. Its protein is CASSQDRPSGRATEAFF.

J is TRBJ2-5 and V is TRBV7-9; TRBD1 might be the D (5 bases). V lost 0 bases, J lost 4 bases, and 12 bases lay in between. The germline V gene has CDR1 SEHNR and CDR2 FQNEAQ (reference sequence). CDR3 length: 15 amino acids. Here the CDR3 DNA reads TGTGCCAGCAGCTTAGCGAGGCAGGGTGGAGAGACCCAGTACTTC. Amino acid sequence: CASSLARQGGETQYF.

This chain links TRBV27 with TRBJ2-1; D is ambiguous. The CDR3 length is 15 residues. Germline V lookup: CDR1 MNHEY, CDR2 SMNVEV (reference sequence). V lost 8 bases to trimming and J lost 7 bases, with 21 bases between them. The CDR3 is CASESKSEFENEQFF. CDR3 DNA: TGTGCCAGCGAATCCAAGAGCGAGTTTGAGAATGAGCAGTTCTTC.

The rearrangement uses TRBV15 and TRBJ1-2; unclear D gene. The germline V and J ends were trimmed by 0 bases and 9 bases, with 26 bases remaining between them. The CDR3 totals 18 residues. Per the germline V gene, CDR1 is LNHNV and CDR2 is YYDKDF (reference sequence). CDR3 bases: TGTGCCACCAGCAGAGATAGACACGGGGTACAGAGCGCTGAAAGCTACACCTTC. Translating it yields CATSRDRHGVQSAESYTF.

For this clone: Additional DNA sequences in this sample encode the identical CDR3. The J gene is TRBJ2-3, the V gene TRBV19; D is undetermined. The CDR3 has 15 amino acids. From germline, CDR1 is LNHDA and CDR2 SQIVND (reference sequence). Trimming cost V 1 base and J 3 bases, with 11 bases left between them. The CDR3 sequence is CASSIGTAATDTQYF. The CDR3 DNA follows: TGTGCCAGTAGTATAGGCACGGCGGCAACAGATACGCAGTATTTT.

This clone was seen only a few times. The CDR3 region is CASSLKASAPYEQYF. The CDR3 coding sequence is TGTGCCAGCAGCTTAAAAGCGTCGGCTCCTTACGAGCAGTACTTC. The rearrangement uses TRBV7-3 and TRBJ2-7, with D unresolved. Germline CDR1 is SGHTA and CDR2 is FQGTGA. The length of the CDR3 is 15 residues. With 1 base removed from V and 4 bases from J, the gap between germline ends came to 14 bases.

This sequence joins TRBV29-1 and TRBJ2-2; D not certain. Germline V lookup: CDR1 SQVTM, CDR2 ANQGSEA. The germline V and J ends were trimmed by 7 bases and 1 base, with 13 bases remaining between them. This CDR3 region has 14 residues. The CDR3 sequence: CSAVYGMNTGELFF. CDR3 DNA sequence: TGCAGCGCCGTCTACGGCATGAACACCGGGGAGCTGTTTTTT.

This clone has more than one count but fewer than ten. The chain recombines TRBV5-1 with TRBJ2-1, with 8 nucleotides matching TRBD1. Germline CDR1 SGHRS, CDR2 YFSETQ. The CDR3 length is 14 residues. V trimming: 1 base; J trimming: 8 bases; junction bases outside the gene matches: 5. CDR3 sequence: CASSLWTGTDEQFF. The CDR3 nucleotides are TGCGCCAGCAGCTTGTGGACAGGGACCGATGAGCAGTTCTTC.

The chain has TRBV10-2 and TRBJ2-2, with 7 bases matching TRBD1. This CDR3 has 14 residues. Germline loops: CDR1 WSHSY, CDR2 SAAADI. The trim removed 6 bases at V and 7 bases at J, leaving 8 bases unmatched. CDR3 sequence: CASRPGQQGGELFF. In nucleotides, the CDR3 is TGCGCCAGCAGACCGGGACAGCAAGGCGGGGAGCTGTTTTTT.

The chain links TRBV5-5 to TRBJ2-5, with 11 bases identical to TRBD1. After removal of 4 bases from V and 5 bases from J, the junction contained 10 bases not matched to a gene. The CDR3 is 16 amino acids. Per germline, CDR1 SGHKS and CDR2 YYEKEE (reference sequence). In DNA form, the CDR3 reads TGTGCCAGCAGCCCCGGTCCGGGACAGGGGGATGAGACCCAGTACTTC. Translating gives CASSPGPGQGDETQYF.

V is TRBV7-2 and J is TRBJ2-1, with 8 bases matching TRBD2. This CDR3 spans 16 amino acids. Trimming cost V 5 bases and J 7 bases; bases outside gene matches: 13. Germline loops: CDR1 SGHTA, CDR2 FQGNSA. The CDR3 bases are TGTGCCAGCAGCCGCTTGATGGCGGGAGGTTTGAATGAGCAGTTCTTC. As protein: CASSRLMAGGLNEQFF.

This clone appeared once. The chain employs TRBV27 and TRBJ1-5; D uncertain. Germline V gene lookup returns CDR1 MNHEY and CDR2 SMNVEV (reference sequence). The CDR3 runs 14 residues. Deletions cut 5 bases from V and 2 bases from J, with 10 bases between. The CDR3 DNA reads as TGTGCCAGCAGTCCCCTCGGTCGCAATCAGCCCCAGCATTTT. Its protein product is CASSPLGRNQPQHF.

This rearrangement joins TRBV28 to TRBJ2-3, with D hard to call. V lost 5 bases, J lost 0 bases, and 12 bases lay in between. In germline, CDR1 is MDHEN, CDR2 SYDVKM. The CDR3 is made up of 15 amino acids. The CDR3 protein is CASSHNTLSTDTQYF. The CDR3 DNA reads TGTGCCAGCAGTCACAATACCCTAAGCACAGATACGCAGTATTTT.

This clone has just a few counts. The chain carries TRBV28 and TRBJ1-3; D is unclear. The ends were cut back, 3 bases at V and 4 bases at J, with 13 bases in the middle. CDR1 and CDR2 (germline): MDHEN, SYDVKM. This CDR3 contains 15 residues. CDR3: CASSFPGQLGNTIYF. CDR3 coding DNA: TGTGCCAGCAGTTTCCCAGGTCAGCTAGGAAACACCATATATTTT.

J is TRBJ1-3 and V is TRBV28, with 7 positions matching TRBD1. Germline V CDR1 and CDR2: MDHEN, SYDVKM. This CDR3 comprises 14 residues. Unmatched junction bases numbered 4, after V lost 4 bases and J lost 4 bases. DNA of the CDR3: TGTGCCAGCAGTTGGACAGGCTCAGGAAACACCATATATTTT. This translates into CASSWTGSGNTIYF.

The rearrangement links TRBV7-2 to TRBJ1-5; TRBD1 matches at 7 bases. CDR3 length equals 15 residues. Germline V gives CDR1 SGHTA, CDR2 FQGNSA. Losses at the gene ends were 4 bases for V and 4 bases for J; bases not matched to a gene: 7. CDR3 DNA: TGTGCCAGCAGCTCACAACAGGGGAATAATCAGCCCCAGCATTTT. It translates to CASSSQQGNNQPQHF.

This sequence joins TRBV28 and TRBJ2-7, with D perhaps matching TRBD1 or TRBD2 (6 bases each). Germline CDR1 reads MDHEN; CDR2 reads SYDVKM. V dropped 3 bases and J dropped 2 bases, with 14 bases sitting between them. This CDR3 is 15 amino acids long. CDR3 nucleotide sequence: TGTGCCAGCAGTTTCAGTGGGGGGCGCGCCTACGAGCAGTACTTC. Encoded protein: CASSFSGGRAYEQYF.

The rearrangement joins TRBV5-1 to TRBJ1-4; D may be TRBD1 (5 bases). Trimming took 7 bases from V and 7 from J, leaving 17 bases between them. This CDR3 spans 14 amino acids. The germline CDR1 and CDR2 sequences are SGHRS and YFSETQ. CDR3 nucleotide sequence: TGCGCCAGCTCGGCCCAGGGCACCAGTGAAAAACTGTTTTTT. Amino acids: CASSAQGTSEKLFF. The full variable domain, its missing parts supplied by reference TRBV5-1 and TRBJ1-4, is KAGVTQTPRYLIKTRGQQVTLSCSPISGHRSVSWYQQTPGQGLQFLFEYFSETQRNKGNFPGRFSGRQFSNSRSEMNVSTLELGDSALYLCASSAQGTSEKLFFGSGTQLSVL.

DNA for the CDR3: TGTGCCAGCAGCGCCGGGACAGGGTCCACTGAAGCTTTCTTT. It encodes CASSAGTGSTEAFF. The V gene is TRBV7-2, the J gene TRBJ1-1, with 9 bases fitting TRBD1. Germline lookup yields CDR1 SGHTA and CDR2 FQGNSA. J lost 4 bases, V lost 5 bases, and 5 bases had no gene match. The CDR3 is 14 amino acids.

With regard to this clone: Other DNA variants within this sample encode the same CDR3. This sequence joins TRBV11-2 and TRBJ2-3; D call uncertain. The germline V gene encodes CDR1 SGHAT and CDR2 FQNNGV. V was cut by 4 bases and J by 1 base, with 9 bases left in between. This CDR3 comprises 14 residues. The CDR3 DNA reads TGTGCCAGCAGCTCTGGCGGCGGCACAGATACGCAGTATTTT. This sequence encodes CASSSGGGTDTQYF.

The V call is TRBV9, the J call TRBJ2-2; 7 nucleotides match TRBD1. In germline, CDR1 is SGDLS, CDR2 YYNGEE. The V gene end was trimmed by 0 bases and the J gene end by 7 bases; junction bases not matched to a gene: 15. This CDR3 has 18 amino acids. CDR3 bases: TGTGCCAGCAGCGTAGTCAGATTTAGTAGGGGGCACAACGGGGAGCTGTTTTTT. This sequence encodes CASSVVRFSRGHNGELFF.

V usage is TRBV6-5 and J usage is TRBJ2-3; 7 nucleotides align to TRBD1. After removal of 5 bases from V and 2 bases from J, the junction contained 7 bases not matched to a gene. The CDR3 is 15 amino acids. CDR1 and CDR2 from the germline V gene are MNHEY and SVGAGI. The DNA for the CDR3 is TGTGCCAGCAGTCGACAGGGCGCGATCACAGATACGCAGTATTTT. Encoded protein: CASSRQGAITDTQYF.

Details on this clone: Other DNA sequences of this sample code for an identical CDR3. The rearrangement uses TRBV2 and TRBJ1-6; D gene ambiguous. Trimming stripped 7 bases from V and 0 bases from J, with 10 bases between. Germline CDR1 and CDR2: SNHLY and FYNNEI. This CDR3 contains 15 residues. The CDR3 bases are TGTGCCAGCACCCGGGAGAGCTCCTATAATTCACCCCTCCACTTT. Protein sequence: CASTRESSYNSPLHF.

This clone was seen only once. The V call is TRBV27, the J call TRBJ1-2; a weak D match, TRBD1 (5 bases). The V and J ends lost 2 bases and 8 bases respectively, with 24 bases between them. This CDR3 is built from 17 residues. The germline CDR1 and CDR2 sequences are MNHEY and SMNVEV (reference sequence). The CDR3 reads CASSLEQEEGTLGGYTF. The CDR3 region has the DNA TGTGCCAGCAGTTTAGAACAGGAAGAAGGGACCCTGGGGGGCTACACCTTC.

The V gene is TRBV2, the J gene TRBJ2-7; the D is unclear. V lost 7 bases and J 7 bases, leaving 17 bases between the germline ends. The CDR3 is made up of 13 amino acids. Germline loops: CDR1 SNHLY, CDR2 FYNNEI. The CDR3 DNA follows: TGTGCCAGCAATGCTGCCGGCGTGGGGGAGCAGTACTTC. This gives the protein CASNAAGVGEQYF.

CDR3 protein: CASSLVLATITDTQYF. The CDR3 nucleotides are TGTGCCAGCAGCTTAGTCCTGGCTACGATCACAGATACGCAGTATTTT. The chain carries TRBV11-2 and TRBJ2-3; D call uncertain. The CDR3 is 16 residues long. The V gene lost 1 base and the J gene lost 2 bases, with 13 bases spanning the gap. Germline CDR1 is SGHAT and CDR2 is FQNNGV.